Here is one T cell receptor (beta chain) with its context. Antigen unknown. The data stem from a study of T cells expressing NK-cell markers. Overall study: According to the study, TCR beta repertoires originated from sorted CD3+CD56+NKG2C+, CD3+CD56+NKG2C- and CD3+CD56-NKG2C+ T cells.

General study results and limits: Once again these clonotypes came out on top in the CD3+CD56-NKG2C+ fraction of a few donors. CD8+ T cells in over 5 donors included dominant NKG2C+ clonotypes at roughly 1.0-7.5%.

Scientists made TCR beta cDNA using 5'RACE template switching with UMIs. TCRdb reprocessed the 5' RACE reads; each CDR3 protein has one entry and no DNA is given. Listed are approximately 550,000 distinct CDR3 sequences; under 4.5% falls within the top ten. The TCR was taken from a man aged 18 to 29 in good health. The sequenced material came from blood T cells: a sorted CD56 or NKG2C T cell subset, CD4+ or CD8+ T cells, or bulk PBMC T cells (not recorded which).

This CDR3 reads CSAEGRNEQFF. The chain carries TRBV20-1 and TRBJ2-1. Germline CDR1 reads DFQATT; CDR2 reads SNEGSKA (reference sequence). The length of the CDR3 is 11 residues.